One and the same sample provided the 11 T cell receptor beta chains below, sequenced in a study of OX40 agonist ivuxolimab in advanced cancers. Clones were sequenced by immunoSEQ multiplex PCR, and TCRdb holds only the in-frame ones, with some missing. Found here are 39,000 or so clones, about 90% of them singletons; the top ten hold 20% to 25%. Sequencing used CD4+ or CD8+ T cells sorted from blood, obtained in a trial of the OX40 agonist ivuxolimab. The receptors originated from an adult with an advanced solid tumor such as melanoma, head and neck, liver or kidney cancer.

CDR3 sequence reads: CASSLEVAELYEQYF. In DNA form, the CDR3 reads TGTGCCAGCAGTTTAGAAGTAGCGGAATTGTACGAGCAGTACTTC. The V call is TRBV28, the J call TRBJ2-7; D is possibly TRBD2 (6 bases). The germline gives CDR1 MDHEN, CDR2 SYDVKM. The CDR3 consists of 15 residues. Trimming left V 2 bases short and J 4 bases short, with 15 bases between.

This clone was counted only a few times. The chain has TRBV29-1 and TRBJ2-2; D possibly corresponds to TRBD2 (5 bases). The length of the CDR3 is 12 residues. The V and J ends lost 5 bases and 1 base respectively, with 5 bases between them. Germline V gene sequence: CDR1 SQVTM, CDR2 ANQGSEA. The CDR3 coding sequence is TGCAGCGTTAGCGGGAACACCGGGGAGCTGTTTTTT. Translating gives CSVSGNTGELFF.

This rearrangement joins TRBV4-2 to TRBJ2-7; either TRBD1 or TRBD2 may supply D (5 bases each). Germline CDR1 reads LGHNA; CDR2 reads YNFKEQ. This CDR3 contains 14 residues. Trimming pared 3 bases from V and 7 bases from J, leaving 16 bases between. The CDR3 sequence is CASSHHRDLREQYF. In DNA form, the CDR3 reads TGTGCCAGCAGCCATCACCGGGACCTTAGGGAGCAGTACTTC.

J is TRBJ2-3 and V is TRBV7-9, with TRBD2 as a possible D gene (5 bases). Trimming stripped 6 bases from V and 0 bases from J, with 13 bases between. The CDR3 has 15 residues. The V gene's germline CDR1 is SEHNR and CDR2 FQNEAQ (reference sequence). The CDR3 DNA reads TGTGCCAGCAGACCCGGGAACCCTAGCACAGATACGCAGTATTTT. Translated: CASRPGNPSTDTQYF.

This clone was seen once. This chain links TRBV29-1 with TRBJ2-7, with TRBD1 matching 7 bases. The V segment lost 4 bases and the J segment 3 bases; nucleotides outside the gene matches: 9. CDR1 is SQVTM and CDR2 is ANQGSEA in the germline V gene. The CDR3 consists of 14 residues. CDR3 sequence: CSVGGQQSIYEQYF. Here the CDR3 DNA reads TGCAGCGTTGGGGGACAGCAATCCATCTACGAGCAGTACTTC.

The genes are TRBV27 and TRBJ2-7; tentatively, D is TRBD1 (5 bases). Germline V gene lookup returns CDR1 MNHEY and CDR2 SMNVEV (reference sequence). The CDR3 has 12 residues. V was shortened by 8 bases and J by 2 bases, with 10 bases between the two germline ends. CDR3 in amino acids: CASAKTAYEQYF. The DNA for the CDR3 is TGTGCCAGCGCTAAGACAGCCTACGAGCAGTACTTC.

The J gene is TRBJ2-5, the V gene TRBV7-9, with TRBD1 as a possible D gene (6 bases). Trimming took 2 bases from V and 2 from J, leaving 15 bases between them. The V gene's germline CDR1 is SEHNR and CDR2 FQNEAQ (reference sequence). This CDR3 contains 16 residues. The DNA for the CDR3 is TGTGCCAGCAGCTTAACCCTACAGGGCCCGCAAGAGACCCAGTACTTC. This sequence encodes CASSLTLQGPQETQYF.

This chain joins TRBV2 and TRBJ2-1; 11 bases are shared with TRBD2. Germline V gene lookup returns CDR1 SNHLY and CDR2 FYNNEI. The CDR3 contains 16 residues. V was clipped by 6 bases and J by 2 bases; unmatched bases: 6. In nucleotides, the CDR3 is TGTGCCAGCAGCGGGTTACTAGCGGGAGCCTACAATGAGCAGTTCTTC. This sequence encodes CASSGLLAGAYNEQFF.

This rearrangement joins TRBV6-1 to TRBJ1-6; D unclear. The CDR3 runs to 17 residues. Trimming left V 1 base short and J 2 bases short, with 12 bases between. Looked up from germline, CDR1 is MNHNS and CDR2 is SASEGT. CDR3 amino acids: CASSEEAARTYNSPLHF. The CDR3, as DNA: TGTGCCAGCAGTGAAGAAGCGGCGAGGACCTATAATTCACCCCTCCACTTT.

V gene TRBV4-1 combines with J gene TRBJ1-1, with D uncertain. Germline CDR1 is MGHRA and CDR2 is YSYEKL. Trimming removed 0 bases from V and 7 bases from J, with 18 bases in between. The CDR3 has 16 amino acids. The CDR3: CASSQDHEDGYGEAFF. The CDR3 DNA follows: TGCGCCAGCAGCCAAGATCACGAGGACGGATATGGTGAAGCTTTCTTT.

The chain carries TRBV25-1 and TRBJ2-7, with TRBD2 identical over 12 bases. Per germline, CDR1 MGHDK and CDR2 SYGVNS. The junction had 4 bases not matched to a gene; V was cut back by 6 bases and J by 4 bases. The CDR3 is 14 amino acids. CDR3 sequence reads: CASSPGLAGYEQYF. The CDR3 DNA reads as TGTGCCAGCAGCCCCGGACTAGCGGGATACGAGCAGTACTTC.